Below, 28 T cell receptor beta chains from the same sample are listed, as sequenced in a study of shared clonotypes between healthy human individuals. Measured with immunoSEQ multiplex PCR; TCRdb has only the in-frame clones, and not every one. Among millions of clones listed, roughly 92% were seen once. Sequences were obtained from naive CD4+ T cells sorted from blood. Documented subset: CD45RA+ positively selected. The receptor source for this set is a man aged 18 to 29 in good health.

The chain is built from TRBV19 and TRBJ1-6; 8 bases are a match to TRBD1. Per the germline V gene, CDR1 is LNHDA and CDR2 is SQIVND (reference sequence). V shed 6 bases and J 9 bases; nucleotides not matched to a gene: 4. CDR3 length equals 13 residues. The CDR3 DNA reads as TGTGCCAGTAGCGGACAGGGCCTTTCACCCCTCCACTTT. Its protein is CASSGQGLSPLHF.

The rearrangement uses TRBV25-1 and TRBJ1-6; 7 bases fit TRBD1. Germline lookup yields CDR1 MGHDK and CDR2 SYGVNS. V lost 6 bases, J lost 6 bases, and 5 bases stayed unmatched. The CDR3 runs 14 residues. CDR3 coding DNA: TGTGCCAGCAGCGGGGGACAGTTTAATTCACCCCTCCACTTT. This encodes CASSGGQFNSPLHF.

The J gene is TRBJ2-7, the V gene TRBV18; 7 bases are shared with TRBD1. The CDR3 runs to 13 residues. Germline V gene sequence: CDR1 KGHSH, CDR2 LQKENI. The junction had 8 bases not matched to a gene; V was cut back by 6 bases and J by 6 bases. CDR3 in amino acids: CASSRDRDGEQYF. For the CDR3, the DNA is TGTGCCAGCTCCCGAGACAGGGATGGCGAGCAGTACTTC.

A remark on this clone: Other DNA sequences in this specimen translate into the identical CDR3. The chain recombines TRBV20-1 with TRBJ2-1; D unclear. The length of the CDR3 is 11 residues. Looked up from germline, CDR1 is DFQATT and CDR2 is SNEGSKA (reference sequence). V dropped 3 bases and J dropped 5 bases, with 5 bases sitting between them. CDR3 residues: CSARGNNEQFF. CDR3 DNA sequence: TGCAGTGCTAGGGGGAACAATGAGCAGTTCTTC.

This clone was found a few times. The genes are TRBV30 and TRBJ1-1; D may be TRBD1 (5 bases). The germline V gene encodes CDR1 GTSNPN and CDR2 SVGIG (reference sequence). The ends were cut back, 4 bases at V and 5 bases at J, with 14 bases in the middle. The CDR3 consists of 13 residues. The CDR3 DNA sequence: TGTGCCTGGACGCGGGGGATCCGGACTGAAGCTTTCTTT. Amino acid sequence: CAWTRGIRTEAFF. Full variable domain (missing parts from reference TRBV30 and TRBJ1-1): SQTIHQWPATLVQPVGSPLSLECTVEGTSNPNLYWYRQAAGRGLQLLFYSVGIGQISSEVPQNLSASRPQDRQFILSSKKLLLSDSGFYLCAWTRGIRTEAFFGQGTRLTVV.

The chain couples TRBV18 to TRBJ2-5, with D tentatively TRBD1 (6 bases). With 3 bases removed from V and 7 bases from J, the gap between germline ends came to 15 bases. CDR3 size: 14 residues. Per the germline V gene, CDR1 is KGHSH and CDR2 is LQKENI. The CDR3 here is CASSPSTAGATQYF. The DNA for the CDR3 is TGTGCCAGCTCACCGTCCACCGCAGGGGCGACCCAGTACTTC.

J is TRBJ2-4 and V is TRBV29-1, with TRBD2 identical over 10 bases. The CDR3 runs to 15 residues. J gave up 5 bases and V 6 bases, and 10 bases lay outside the gene matches. Germline lookup yields CDR1 SQVTM and CDR2 ANQGSEA. CDR3 nucleotides: TGCAGCGTCCATGGACTAGCGGCCCAACAAAACATTCAGTACTTC. Translation: CSVHGLAAQQNIQYF. Supplemented by reference TRBV29-1 and TRBJ2-4, the full variable domain reads SAVISQKPSRDICQRGTSLTIQCQVDSQVTMMFWYRQQPGQSLTLIATANQGSEATYESGFVIDKFPISRPNLTFSTLTVSNMSPEDSSIYLCSVHGLAAQQNIQYFGAGTRLSVL.

The chain couples TRBV6-1 to TRBJ2-1; 7 positions match TRBD1. The V and J ends lost 0 bases and 6 bases, in that order; junction bases with no gene match: 11. The CDR3 runs 17 residues. The V gene's germline CDR1 is MNHNS and CDR2 SASEGT. CDR3 amino acids: CASSEAWSGGGGNEQFF. Written as DNA, the CDR3 is TGTGCCAGCAGTGAAGCGTGGTCAGGGGGTGGTGGCAATGAGCAGTTCTTC.

This chain joins TRBV5-1 and TRBJ2-5; D gene unclear. Germline assignment: CDR1 SGHRS and CDR2 YFSETQ. The CDR3 is 13 residues long. V lost 0 bases, J lost 7 bases, and 10 bases lay in between. The CDR3 here is CASSLAPVGTQYF. In DNA form, the CDR3 reads TGCGCCAGCAGCTTGGCACCAGTGGGGACCCAGTACTTC.

On this clone: The same CDR3 is also encoded by other DNA sequences in this sample. The chain couples TRBV5-1 to TRBJ2-5; possibly TRBD1 for D (6 bases). The V and J ends lost 0 bases and 2 bases respectively, with 11 bases between them. The CDR3 runs 15 residues. CDR1 is SGHRS, CDR2 YFSETQ, per germline. The CDR3 nucleotides are TGCGCCAGCAGCTTGGGGCAGGGGATACAAGAGACCCAGTACTTC. Residues: CASSLGQGIQETQYF.

The CDR3 DNA is TGTGCCAGCAGCGAAGGCGGCGGGGGACGGAATCAGCCCCAGCATTTT. Translated, it gives CASSEGGGGRNQPQHF. The rearrangement links TRBV27 to TRBJ1-5; TRBD1 might be the D (5 bases). V was pared by 6 bases and J by 4 bases, with 19 bases between. Germline lookup yields CDR1 MNHEY and CDR2 SMNVEV (reference sequence). This CDR3 contains 16 residues.

This clone was seen just once. This sequence joins TRBV7-6 and TRBJ1-2; 8 nucleotides align to TRBD1. The CDR3 totals 15 residues. V shed 5 bases and J 4 bases; nucleotides not matched to a gene: 9. The germline CDR1 and CDR2 sequences are SGHVS and FNYEAQ. CDR3 sequence (DNA): TGTGCCAGCAGCCCCCAGGGGGCGGTGGGCTATGGCTACACCTTC. Residues: CASSPQGAVGYGYTF.

The chain carries TRBV20-1 and TRBJ2-5, with D unresolved. The J call is uncertain, as TRBJ2-7 better fits the DNA end. CDR3 length equals 10 residues. Looked up from germline, CDR1 is DFQATT and CDR2 is SNEGSKA (reference sequence). DNA for the CDR3: TGCAGTGCTACGGTTTACGAGCAGTACTTC. It translates to CSATVYEQYF.

This clone was seen once. The chain is built from TRBV18 and TRBJ1-1; D remains unclear. The CDR3 extends over 14 amino acids. Germline V lookup: CDR1 KGHSH, CDR2 LQKENI. Trimming removed 3 bases from V and 1 base from J, with 9 bases in between. CDR3 sequence reads: CASSPAGRNTEAFF. DNA of the CDR3: TGTGCCAGCTCACCTGCCGGGCGGAACACTGAAGCTTTCTTT.

This clone came up a few times. The CDR3 region has the DNA TGCGCCAGCAGCTTGGGACAGGTGGAGGTGGCTTTCTTT. It codes for CASSLGQVEVAFF. The chain employs TRBV5-1 and TRBJ1-1; tentative D call: TRBD1 (6 bases). The germline V gene encodes CDR1 SGHRS and CDR2 YFSETQ. The CDR3 is made up of 13 amino acids. V lost 0 bases and J 11 bases, leaving 14 bases between the germline ends.

Details on this clone: Other DNA sequences of this sample code for an identical CDR3. V usage is TRBV5-1 and J usage is TRBJ2-7; D unresolved. Germline CDR1 and CDR2: SGHRS and YFSETQ. The germline V and J ends were trimmed by 4 bases and 0 bases, with 5 bases remaining between them. This CDR3 contains 12 residues. The CDR3 region has the DNA TGCGCCAGCAGCCAGGACTCCTACGAGCAGTACTTC. Translating gives CASSQDSYEQYF.

The chain has TRBV10-2 and TRBJ1-6; TRBD1 is a possible D gene (5 bases). Germline-derived CDR1 and CDR2 are WSHSY and SAAADI. Trimming pared 8 bases from V and 9 bases from J, leaving 20 bases between. The CDR3 runs 15 residues. This CDR3 is CASRANDRTTSPLHF. CDR3 bases: TGCGCCAGCCGCGCGAATGACAGAACCACTTCACCCCTCCACTTT.

This chain links TRBV5-1 with TRBJ2-7, with D tentatively TRBD1 (7 bases). The V and J ends lost 3 bases and 5 bases respectively, with 18 bases between them. The CDR3 spans 15 residues. Germline CDR1 and CDR2: SGHRS and YFSETQ. In nucleotides, the CDR3 is TGCGCCAGCAGCTGGGGGGACAGCTCCATCGACGAGCAGTACTTC. This translates into CASSWGDSSIDEQYF.

This chain uses TRBV18 with TRBJ2-7, with 7 bases fitting TRBD1. The CDR3 extends over 15 amino acids. V lost 2 bases and J lost 4; bases outside the gene matches: 8. Germline CDR1 reads KGHSH; CDR2 reads LQKENI. The CDR3 protein is CASSPTAGTEYEQYF. CDR3 nucleotide sequence: TGTGCCAGCTCACCAACCGCCGGGACAGAGTACGAGCAGTACTTC.

CDR3 in amino acids: CASSLAGAGVDIQYF. CDR3 sequence (DNA): TGCGCCAGCAGCTTGGCCGGGGCAGGGGTTGACATTCAGTACTTC. V and J are TRBV5-1 and TRBJ2-4; maybe TRBD1 (6 bases). Per the germline V gene, CDR1 is SGHRS and CDR2 is YFSETQ. Trimming removed 0 bases from V and 8 bases from J, with 15 bases in between. The CDR3 is 15 residues long.

The chain combines TRBV2 with TRBJ2-3, with TRBD2 matching over 9 bases. The germline V gene has CDR1 SNHLY and CDR2 FYNNEI. CDR3 length: 14 amino acids. Trimming took 6 bases from V and 3 from J; bases not matched to a gene: 4. DNA of the CDR3: TGTGCCAGCAGGCCGGGACTAGCTACAGATACGCAGTATTTT. Its protein is CASRPGLATDTQYF.

The table lists this clone with a few counts. This CDR3 is also generated by other DNA sequences in the sample. The genes are TRBV18 and TRBJ2-7; D ambiguous. V was clipped by 1 base and J by 1 base, with 5 bases between them. This CDR3 is built from 13 residues. Germline CDR1 reads KGHSH; CDR2 reads LQKENI. The CDR3 region has the DNA TGTGCCAGCTCACCACAGGGTTCCTACGAGCAGTACTTC. It encodes CASSPQGSYEQYF.

The chain links TRBV27 to TRBJ2-5, with a weak D call TRBD1 (6 bases). Trimming cost V 2 bases and J 1 base, with 14 bases left between them. CDR1 and CDR2 from the germline V gene are MNHEY and SMNVEV (reference sequence). There are 16 residues in the CDR3. The CDR3 spells CASSLRPGAVQETQYF. The DNA of the CDR3 is TGTGCCAGCAGTTTAAGGCCAGGGGCTGTCCAAGAGACCCAGTACTTC.

The CDR3 DNA sequence: TGTGCCAGCAGCCAGACCGGGACTAAAGAGACCCAGTACTTC. Encoded protein: CASSQTGTKETQYF. The gene calls are TRBV5-4 and TRBJ2-5, with 7 bases matching TRBD2. V was clipped by 4 bases and J by 3 bases; unmatched bases: 6. Germline CDR1 and CDR2: SGHNT and YYREEE (reference sequence). There are 14 residues in the CDR3.

The chain combines TRBV19 with TRBJ2-1; weak D call: TRBD2 (5 bases). Germline V gives CDR1 LNHDA, CDR2 SQIVND (reference sequence). This CDR3 is built from 16 residues. V was trimmed by 5 bases and J by 5 bases, leaving 19 bases between them. The CDR3 coding sequence is TGTGCCAGTAGTTCGAGGCGGGCCGGTCCCCACAATGAGCAGTTCTTC. Translated, it gives CASSSRRAGPHNEQFF.

The rearrangement links TRBV19 to TRBJ2-7, with D tentatively TRBD2 (6 bases). The ends were cut back, 6 bases at V and 4 bases at J, with 19 bases in the middle. This CDR3 spans 15 amino acids. Germline loops: CDR1 LNHDA, CDR2 SQIVND (reference sequence). CDR3: CASSNSGTSLYEQYF. The CDR3 DNA sequence: TGTGCCAGTAGCAATTCCGGGACTTCGCTTTACGAGCAGTACTTC.

The chain couples TRBV29-1 to TRBJ1-2, with TRBD1 as a possible D gene (6 bases). Trimming stripped 4 bases from V and 4 bases from J, with 13 bases between. The CDR3 runs 13 residues. Germline loops: CDR1 SQVTM, CDR2 ANQGSEA. The CDR3 region is CSVATGKAYGYTF. The CDR3 DNA sequence: TGCAGCGTTGCAACAGGGAAAGCCTATGGCTACACCTTC.

This rearrangement joins TRBV27 to TRBJ1-5, with a possible D match to TRBD1 (5 bases). Trimming stripped 6 bases from V and 6 bases from J, with 24 bases between. This CDR3 spans 17 amino acids. Germline loops: CDR1 MNHEY, CDR2 SMNVEV (reference sequence). The CDR3 nucleotides are TGTGCCAGCAGCGCACCCGGCAAGGGGTTACCCCGTCAGCCCCAGCATTTT. This sequence encodes CASSAPGKGLPRQPQHF.